The 26 T cell receptor beta chains below were found in one sample sequenced in a study of T-cell reconstitution after alpha-beta-depleted transplantation in children. Preparation of the TCRbeta library used unique molecular identifiers. TCRdb reprocessed the PCR reads via MiXCR and lists one record per CDR3 protein. The sample records around 960,000 distinct CDR3 sequences, 25% to 35% being singletons. Specimen: PBMCs, mostly from graft donor cells, collected 360 days after TCRalphabeta/CD19-depleted stem cell transplant. The receptors shown here come from a boy less than two years old who had a stem cell transplant for SCID, so the T cells may come from the graft donor.

The rearrangement links TRBV2 to TRBJ2-5; D might be TRBD2 (5 bases). CDR3 length: 14 residues. Trimming shortened V by 0 bases and J by 7 bases, and 12 bases separated the two germline ends. The germline CDR1 and CDR2 sequences are SNHLY and FYNNEI. DNA for the CDR3: TGTGCCAGCAGTGAAGCTAGCGAGAGAATGACCCAGTACTTC. Translating it yields CASSEASERMTQYF.

The J gene is TRBJ2-5, the V gene TRBV25-1; 8 bases align to TRBD2. The CDR3 spans 15 residues. The germline V gene encodes CDR1 MGHDK and CDR2 SYGVNS. The V gene end was trimmed by 0 bases and the J gene end by 4 bases; junction bases not matched to a gene: 4. The CDR3: CASSEYGTRGETQYF. CDR3 coding DNA: TGTGCCAGCAGTGAATATGGGACTAGAGGAGAGACCCAGTACTTC. The full variable domain, its missing parts supplied by reference TRBV25-1 and TRBJ2-5, is EADIYQTPRYLVIGTGKKITLECSQTMGHDKMYWYQQDPGMELHLIHYSYGVNSTEKGDLSSESTVSRIRTEHFPLTLESARPSHTSQYLCASSEYGTRGETQYFGPGTRLLVL.

V and J are TRBV20-1 and TRBJ1-1; D is ambiguous. CDR1 and CDR2 from the germline V gene are DFQATT and SNEGSKA (reference sequence). V was cut by 5 bases and J by 1 base, with 11 bases left in between. CDR3 size: 13 residues. The chain's CDR3 is CSARGRANTEAFF. The DNA of the CDR3 is TGCAGTGCTCGAGGAAGGGCGAACACTGAAGCTTTCTTT.

This clonotype was seen more than once but under ten times. This chain uses TRBV29-1 with TRBJ2-1; TRBD2 matches 12 bases. V gave up 5 bases and J gave up 8 bases; unmatched junction bases: 7. This CDR3 is 14 amino acids long. Germline V gene lookup returns CDR1 SQVTM and CDR2 ANQGSEA. CDR3 bases: TGCAGCGTTTTACTAGCGGGGGGCCCCTATGAGCAGTTCTTC. This sequence encodes CSVLLAGGPYEQFF.

This clonotype has just a few counts. CDR3 bases: TGTGCCAGCAGTTACGTGAGGGAAGGTCAGCCCCAGCATTTT. This encodes CASSYVREGQPQHF. V and J are TRBV6-2 or TRBV6-3 and TRBJ1-5, with no clear D. There are 14 residues in the CDR3. The V gene lost 2 bases and the J gene lost 6 bases, with 11 bases spanning the gap. Germline V CDR1 and CDR2: MNHEY, SVGEGT.

In its sample, this clonotype was seen many times. The chain employs TRBV27 and TRBJ2-4, with TRBD1 matching over 7 bases. Trimming took 5 bases from V and 9 from J; bases not matched to a gene: 7. Germline V lookup: CDR1 MNHEY, CDR2 SMNVEV (reference sequence). This CDR3 has 13 amino acids. CDR3 residues: CASSRTGDSIQYF. For the CDR3, the DNA is TGTGCCAGCAGTCGTACAGGGGATAGCATTCAGTACTTC.

The chain joins TRBV4-3 to TRBJ2-2, with TRBD1 identical over 8 bases. The V segment lost 3 bases and the J segment 6 bases; nucleotides outside the gene matches: 9. CDR3 length equals 16 residues. Germline V gene lookup returns CDR1 LGHNA and CDR2 YSLEER. CDR3 residues: CASSHLDRGLAGELFF. CDR3 nucleotides: TGCGCCAGCAGCCATCTCGACAGGGGATTGGCCGGGGAGCTGTTTTTT.

In this sample, this clonotype turned up a few times. The chain is built from TRBV20-1 and TRBJ2-5, with 7 nucleotides matching TRBD2. Per the germline V gene, CDR1 is DFQATT and CDR2 is SNEGSKA (reference sequence). This CDR3 has 13 amino acids. J was trimmed by 4 bases and V by 6 bases; bases with no gene match: 8. CDR3 in amino acids: CSALRDYGETQYF. In DNA form, the CDR3 reads TGCAGTGCCCTCCGGGACTATGGAGAGACCCAGTACTTC.

The rearrangement uses TRBV20-1 and TRBJ2-1; 8 bases agree with TRBD2. The CDR3 extends over 13 amino acids. In germline, CDR1 is DFQATT, CDR2 SNEGSKA (reference sequence). Trimming removed 7 bases from V and 9 bases from J; junction bases left unmatched: 11. CDR3 sequence (DNA): TGCAGTGGAACGGGGGGGCGATTCCTTGAGCAGTTCTTC. Translating it yields CSGTGGRFLEQFF.

This clonotype was seen a handful of times. This rearrangement joins TRBV24-1 to TRBJ2-3, with 7 nucleotides matching TRBD1. CDR1 and CDR2 from the germline V gene are KGHDR and SFDVKD. The trim removed 3 bases at V and 0 bases at J, leaving 5 bases unmatched. This CDR3 spans 16 amino acids. This chain's CDR3 is CATSDPGQASTDTQYF. The CDR3 DNA follows: TGTGCCACCAGTGATCCCGGACAGGCTAGCACAGATACGCAGTATTTT.

This clonotype was seen a handful of times. The chain couples TRBV2 to TRBJ2-7; D possibly matches TRBD1 or TRBD2 (5 bases each). Germline CDR1 and CDR2: SNHLY and FYNNEI. V lost 3 bases, J lost 3 bases, and 9 bases lay in between. The CDR3 has 13 residues. DNA of the CDR3: TGTGCCAGCAGTGATCGGGGCCGCTACGAGCAGTACTTC. Protein product: CASSDRGRYEQYF.

This clonotype has only a few counts. The chain employs TRBV25-1 and TRBJ2-1, with D possibly TRBD2 on 6 matching bases. The CDR3 runs to 16 residues. The germline V gene encodes CDR1 MGHDK and CDR2 SYGVNS. V lost 3 bases and J 0 bases, leaving 12 bases between the germline ends. CDR3 bases: TGTGCCAGCAGTGAGTGGCGGGGTGCCTCCTACAATGAGCAGTTCTTC. Encoded protein: CASSEWRGASYNEQFF.

In this sample, this clonotype turned up a few times. The chain uses TRBV6-2 or TRBV6-3 and TRBJ2-7; TRBD1 matches at 7 bases. The germline CDR1 and CDR2 sequences are MNHEY and SVGEGT. V dropped 8 bases and J dropped 3; count of bases not matched to a gene: 4. The CDR3 is 12 residues long. The DNA of the CDR3 is TGTGCCAGCCGGGACAGATTCTACGAGCAGTACTTC. Its protein product is CASRDRFYEQYF.

The rearrangement links TRBV12-3 or TRBV12-4 to TRBJ2-2; TRBD1 aligns across 8 bases. The length of the CDR3 is 15 residues. Trimming took 8 bases from V and 8 from J; bases not matched to a gene: 13. CDR3 sequence: CASGQGLRGLGELFF. CDR3 nucleotide sequence: TGTGCCAGCGGACAGGGTTTAAGAGGGCTGGGGGAGCTGTTTTTT.

This clonotype has only a few counts. The chain links TRBV6-2 or TRBV6-3 to TRBJ2-5; perhaps TRBD1 as D (7 bases). V was shortened by 2 bases and J by 0 bases, with 13 bases between the two germline ends. The CDR3 has 16 residues. Germline V gene data show CDR1 as MNHEY and CDR2 as SVGEGT. The CDR3 DNA reads TGTGCCAGCAGTTACCGCGGGACAGCCGACCAAGAGACCCAGTACTTC. Translated, it gives CASSYRGTADQETQYF.

The rearrangement uses TRBV10-3 and TRBJ1-1, with D possibly matching TRBD1 (5 bases). Germline values: CDR1 ENHRY, CDR2 SYGVKD. The CDR3 is 15 residues long. V was shortened by 3 bases and J by 8 bases, with 19 bases between the two germline ends. The DNA for the CDR3 is TGTGCCATCAGTGAAGGGGTCCGGCAGGGTGGGGAAGCTTTCTTT. Protein product: CAISEGVRQGGEAFF.

This clonotype was detected a few times. The V and J genes are TRBV5-6 and TRBJ2-7, with D unresolved. CDR1 and CDR2 from the germline V gene are SGHDT and YYEEEE. The CDR3 runs to 13 residues. Trimming removed 0 bases from V and 7 bases from J, with 11 bases in between. CDR3 DNA: TGTGCCAGCAGCTTGGCCCAACTACGAGAGCAGTACTTC. This encodes CASSLAQLREQYF.

The table lists this clonotype with a few counts. CDR3 DNA sequence: TGCAGTGCCACAGGGAGAGAGGGAAAGGGGATCTACGAGCAGTACTTC. Translated, it gives CSATGREGKGIYEQYF. The chain joins TRBV20-1 to TRBJ2-7; weak D call: TRBD1 (6 bases). The CDR3 sequence is 16 residues long. The germline gives CDR1 DFQATT, CDR2 SNEGSKA (reference sequence). Trimming cost V 6 bases and J 3 bases, with 24 bases left between them.

This clonotype has just a few counts. The V gene is TRBV4-3, the J gene TRBJ2-7; D might be TRBD2 (6 bases). The V gene's germline CDR1 is LGHNA and CDR2 YSLEER. V was clipped by 0 bases and J by 1 base, with 10 bases between them. The CDR3 is 15 amino acids. CDR3 residues: CASSQDPRGSYEQYF. Here the CDR3 DNA reads TGCGCCAGCAGCCAAGATCCGCGGGGATCCTACGAGCAGTACTTC.

The rearrangement links TRBV6-5 to TRBJ1-3; 8 bases match TRBD1. In germline, CDR1 is MNHEY, CDR2 SVGAGI. The J segment lost 0 bases and the V segment lost 4 bases, leaving 5 bases of the junction unmatched. There are 16 residues in the CDR3. The CDR3 loop reads CASSLRTGYSGNTIYF. The CDR3 nucleotides read TGTGCCAGCAGTTTACGGACAGGGTACTCTGGAAACACCATATATTTT.

This clonotype came up a few times. The chain couples TRBV12-3 or TRBV12-4 to TRBJ1-1; no clear D gene. This CDR3 has 14 amino acids. The germline V and J ends were trimmed by 3 bases and 7 bases, with 15 bases remaining between them. The CDR3 bases are TGTGCCAGCAGTTTCAGTCAGTATCTGGGTGAAGCTTTCTTT. Translating gives CASSFSQYLGEAFF.

This chain connects TRBV12-3 or TRBV12-4 to TRBJ2-5, with D possibly being TRBD1 (6 bases). The CDR3 contains 13 residues. Between the trimmed V and J ends, which lost 5 bases and 5 bases, there was a span of 12 bases. DNA of the CDR3: TGTGCCAGCAGTCACAACAGGGCTGAGACCCAGTACTTC. Translated, it gives CASSHNRAETQYF.

This clonotype has just a few counts. The gene calls are TRBV6-1 and TRBJ2-7, with 7 nucleotides matching TRBD2. V gave up 2 bases and J gave up 3 bases; unmatched junction bases: 4. This CDR3 contains 14 residues. In germline, CDR1 is MNHNS, CDR2 SASEGT. CDR3 sequence (DNA): TGTGCCAGCAGTGAATTCATAGCGGGCTACGAGCAGTACTTC. Its protein is CASSEFIAGYEQYF.

The J gene is TRBJ2-7, the V gene TRBV12-3 or TRBV12-4; TRBD1 aligns across 9 bases. CDR3 size: 16 residues. V lost 6 bases and J lost 2; bases outside the gene matches: 11. The CDR3 sequence is CASSTRRQGETYEQYF. CDR3 nucleotide sequence: TGTGCCAGCAGCACCAGAAGACAGGGGGAGACCTACGAGCAGTACTTC.

This clonotype was seen a few times. CDR3 in DNA: TGTGCCATCAGTGGAGGGGCGGGGAGCTCCTACAATGAGCAGTTCTTC. Translated: CAISGGAGSSYNEQFF. The chain has TRBV10-3 and TRBJ2-1, with D maybe TRBD2 (6 bases). The CDR3 extends over 16 amino acids. Germline V gene sequence: CDR1 ENHRY, CDR2 SYGVKD. The V gene lost 4 bases and the J gene lost 0 bases, with 13 bases spanning the gap.

The table lists this clonotype with a few counts. The V and J genes are TRBV25-1 and TRBJ1-2; D not certain. This CDR3 spans 12 amino acids. In germline, CDR1 is MGHDK, CDR2 SYGVNS. V lost 6 bases and J 4 bases, leaving 9 bases between the germline ends. CDR3 region: CASSTGRYGYTF. The DNA for the CDR3 is TGTGCCAGCAGCACCGGGCGCTATGGCTACACCTTC.